This section outlines one T cell receptor beta chain sequence together with its context. No antigen is known for it. The sample is drawn from a study of T-cell memory formation after mild COVID-19. Study-wide findings and caveats: Day 15 to 85 contracting clones showed balanced CD4/CD8; day 15 to 37 expanders favored CD4+. Pre-infection memory contained some responding clones, which suggested that cross-reactive memory had joined.

CDR1 is MDHEN, CDR2 SYDVKM, per germline. The length of the CDR3 is 11 residues. Trimming took 8 bases from V and 3 from J, leaving 7 bases between them. Constant-segment primers and 5'RACE yielded cDNA libraries for TCR alpha and TCR beta, each carrying sample barcodes and UMIs. TCRdb re-called the 5' RACE reads through MiXCR, storing one row per CDR3 protein. The table has approximately 300,000 distinct CDR3 sequences, approximately 15% seen once. Sequenced input: PBMCs or a T cell subset sorted from them (not recorded which). The TCR comes from a man aged 18 to 30 who had mild COVID-19 (a few samples of this study predate the infection). Cell type and time point are not known. The chain combines TRBV28 with TRBJ1-1; no clear D gene. In nucleotides, the CDR3 is TGTGCCAGCTGGAGGTACACTGAAGCTTTCTTT. This translates into CASWRYTEAFF.